This T cell receptor (beta chain) stems from a study of T-cell reconstitution after alpha-beta-depleted transplantation in children (TCRdb year 2016). Looking at the study overall: Using TCR repertoire profiling, the study quantitatively followed how T-cell immune reconstitution unfolded in children after TCRalphabeta/CD19-depleted allogeneic hematopoietic cell transplantation.

About this clonotype: Its antigen is unknown. Base quality data are lacking; no much larger clone is found one base away.

Summary of the overall study and its limitations: In some patients, the high TCRbeta diversity seen at day 60 was put down to recipient T cells and intrathymic progenitors that had survived conditioning. Over the following months the frequencies of hyperexpanded clones went down, and after one year T-cell counts and TCRbeta diversity were mostly credited to newly produced T cells. About two months after transplant, the apparently early recovery of alphabetaT-cell counts reportedly depended on just several hundred clones that had expanded rapidly and came from non-depleted graft cells.

According to the study, the label for this sample's treatment or condition signals: allogeneic hematopoietic cell transplantation with graft depleted of TCRalphabeta T cells and CD19 B cells. The children who served as transplant recipients had been given grafts of TCRalphabeta/CD19-depleted allogeneic hematopoietic cells. Receptor amplification or capture employed PCR. TCRdb lists the instrument as Illumina HiSeq 2500. TCR library preparation used molecular barcoding, with unique molecular identifiers applied to normalize quantification of the TCRbeta repertoire. The raw public reads went through TCRdb reprocessing: fastp at Q25, MiXCR clone calling, in-frame beta chains kept. Entries that share a CDR3 protein sequence are merged under the most common genes and DNA. This sample holds approximately 230,000 distinct CDR3 sequences; 20% to 30% were observed only once. About 5% of the sample is taken by the ten largest.

This sample comprised PBMCs, mostly from graft donor cells, obtained 360 days after TCRalphabeta/CD19-depleted stem cell transplant. This TCR was recovered from a female patient between 2 and 10 years old who had a stem cell transplant for congenital amegakaryocytic thrombocytopenia, so the T cells may come from the graft donor.

CDR3 loop: CSARGLVETQYF. The DNA sequence reads TGCAGTGCTAGAGGACTAGTAGAGACCCAGTACTTC. Rearrangement joined TRBV20-1 to TRBJ2-5; a tentative D call is TRBD2 (6 bases match). Taken from the germline V gene (reference sequence), the CDR1 and CDR2 loops are DFQATT and SNEGSKA. Trimming costs V 1 base and J 4 bases, and their ends lie 7 bases apart. The CDR3 measures 12 amino acids from cysteine to phenylalanine. Kept here is only the CDR3 DNA, which spans 36 bases and is read in frame from base 1.